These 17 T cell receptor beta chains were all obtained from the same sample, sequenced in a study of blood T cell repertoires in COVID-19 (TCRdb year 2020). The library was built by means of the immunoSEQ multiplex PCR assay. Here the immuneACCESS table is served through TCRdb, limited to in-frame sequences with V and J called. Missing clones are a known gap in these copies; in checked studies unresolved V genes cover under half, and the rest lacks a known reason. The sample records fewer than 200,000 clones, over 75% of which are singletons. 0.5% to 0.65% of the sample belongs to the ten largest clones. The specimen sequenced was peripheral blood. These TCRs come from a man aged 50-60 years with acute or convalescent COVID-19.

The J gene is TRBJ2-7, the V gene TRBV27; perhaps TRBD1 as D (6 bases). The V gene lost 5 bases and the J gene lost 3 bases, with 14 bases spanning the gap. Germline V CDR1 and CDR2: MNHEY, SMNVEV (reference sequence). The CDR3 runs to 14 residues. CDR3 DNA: TGTGCCAGCAGTCCCCTTGGGGGACACTACGAGCAGTACGTC. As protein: CASSPLGGHYEQYV.

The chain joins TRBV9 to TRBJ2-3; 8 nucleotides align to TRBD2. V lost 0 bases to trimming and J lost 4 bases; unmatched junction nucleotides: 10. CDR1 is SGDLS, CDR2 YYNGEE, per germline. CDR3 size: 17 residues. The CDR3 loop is CASSVGQRGGPADTQYF. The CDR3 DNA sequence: TGTGCCAGCAGCGTAGGTCAGCGCGGGGGGCCAGCAGATACGCAGTATTTT. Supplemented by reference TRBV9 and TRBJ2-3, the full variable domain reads DSGVTQTPKHLITATGQRVTLRCSPRSGDLSVYWYQQSLDQGLQFLIQYYNGEERAKGNILERFSAQQFPDLHSELNLSSLELGDSALYFCASSVGQRGGPADTQYFGPGTRLTVL.

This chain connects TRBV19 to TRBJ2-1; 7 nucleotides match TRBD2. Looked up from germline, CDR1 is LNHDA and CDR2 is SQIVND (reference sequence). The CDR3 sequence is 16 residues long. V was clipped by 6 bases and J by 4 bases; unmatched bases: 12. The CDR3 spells CASRISGTNTYNEQFF. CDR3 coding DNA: TGTGCCAGTAGAATATCCGGGACTAACACATACAATGAGCAGTTCTTC.

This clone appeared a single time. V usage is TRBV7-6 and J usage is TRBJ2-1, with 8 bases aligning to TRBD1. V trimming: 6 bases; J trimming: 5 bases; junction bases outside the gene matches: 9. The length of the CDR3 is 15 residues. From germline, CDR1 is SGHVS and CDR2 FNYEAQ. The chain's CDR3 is CASSYRDRPDNEQFF. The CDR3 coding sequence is TGTGCCAGCAGTTACAGGGACAGGCCCGACAATGAGCAGTTCTTC.

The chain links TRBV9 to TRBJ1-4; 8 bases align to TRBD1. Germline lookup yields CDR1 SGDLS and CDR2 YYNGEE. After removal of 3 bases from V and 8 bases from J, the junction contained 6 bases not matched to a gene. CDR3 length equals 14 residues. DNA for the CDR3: TGTGCCAGCAGCGCTACTTACAGGGGGGAAAAACTGTTTTTT. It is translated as CASSATYRGEKLFF.

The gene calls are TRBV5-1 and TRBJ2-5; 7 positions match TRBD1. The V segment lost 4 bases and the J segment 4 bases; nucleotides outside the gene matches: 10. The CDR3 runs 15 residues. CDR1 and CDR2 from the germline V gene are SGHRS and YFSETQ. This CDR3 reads CASSLRQGERETQYF. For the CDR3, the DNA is TGCGCCAGCAGCCTGCGTCAGGGGGAGCGAGAGACCCAGTACTTC.

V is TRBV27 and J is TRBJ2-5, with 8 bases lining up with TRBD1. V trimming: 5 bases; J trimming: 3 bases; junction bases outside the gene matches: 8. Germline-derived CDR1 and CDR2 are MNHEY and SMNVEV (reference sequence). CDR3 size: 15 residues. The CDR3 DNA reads TGTGCCAGCAGTCGTCAGGGGGCGTCCAAAGAGACCCAGTACTTC. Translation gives CASSRQGASKETQYF.

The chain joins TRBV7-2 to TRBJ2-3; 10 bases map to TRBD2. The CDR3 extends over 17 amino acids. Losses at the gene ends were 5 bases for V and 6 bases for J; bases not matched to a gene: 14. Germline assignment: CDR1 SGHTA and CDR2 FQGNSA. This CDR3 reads CASSPQGASGRGDTQYF. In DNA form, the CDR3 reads TGTGCCAGCAGCCCCCAAGGGGCTAGCGGGAGAGGGGATACGCAGTATTTT.

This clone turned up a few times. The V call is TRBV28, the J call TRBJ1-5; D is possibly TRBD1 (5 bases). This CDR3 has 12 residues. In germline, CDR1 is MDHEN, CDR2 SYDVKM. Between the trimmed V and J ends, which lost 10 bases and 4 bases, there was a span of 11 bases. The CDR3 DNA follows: TGTGCCAACCAGGAGGGGAATCAGCCCCAGCATTTT. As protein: CANQEGNQPQHF.

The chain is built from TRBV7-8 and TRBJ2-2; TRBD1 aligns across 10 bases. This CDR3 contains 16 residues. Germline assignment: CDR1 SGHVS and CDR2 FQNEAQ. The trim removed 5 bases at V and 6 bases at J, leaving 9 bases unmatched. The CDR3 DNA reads TGTGCCAGCAGCCAAATTCGACAGGGGGCATCCGGGGAGCTGTTTTTT. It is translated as CASSQIRQGASGELFF.

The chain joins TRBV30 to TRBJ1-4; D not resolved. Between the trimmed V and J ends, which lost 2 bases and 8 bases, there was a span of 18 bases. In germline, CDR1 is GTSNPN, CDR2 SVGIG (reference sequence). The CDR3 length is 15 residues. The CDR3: CAWSLEGQEGEKLFF. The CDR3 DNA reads TGTGCCTGGAGTTTAGAGGGCCAGGAGGGAGAAAAACTGTTTTTT.

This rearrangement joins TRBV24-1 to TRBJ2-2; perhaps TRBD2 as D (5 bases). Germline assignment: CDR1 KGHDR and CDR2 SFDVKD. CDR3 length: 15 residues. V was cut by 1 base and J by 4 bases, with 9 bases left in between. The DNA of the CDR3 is TGTGCCACCAGTGATTTCGGTGGGAGCACCGGGGAGCTGTTTTTT. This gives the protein CATSDFGGSTGELFF.

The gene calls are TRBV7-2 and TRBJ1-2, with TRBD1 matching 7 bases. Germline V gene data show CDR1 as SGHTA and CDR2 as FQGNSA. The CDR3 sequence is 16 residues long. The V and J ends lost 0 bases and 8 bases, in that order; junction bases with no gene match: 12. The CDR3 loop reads CASSLAPGQLRGGYTF. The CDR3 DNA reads TGTGCCAGCAGCTTAGCGCCGGGACAGCTGAGGGGGGGCTACACCTTC.

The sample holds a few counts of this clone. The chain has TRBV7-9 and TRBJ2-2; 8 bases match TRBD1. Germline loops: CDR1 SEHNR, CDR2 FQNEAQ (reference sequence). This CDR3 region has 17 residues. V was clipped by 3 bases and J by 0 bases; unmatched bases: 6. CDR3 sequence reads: CASSLGQGASNTGELFF. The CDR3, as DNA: TGTGCCAGCAGCTTGGGGCAGGGGGCATCGAACACCGGGGAGCTGTTTTTT.

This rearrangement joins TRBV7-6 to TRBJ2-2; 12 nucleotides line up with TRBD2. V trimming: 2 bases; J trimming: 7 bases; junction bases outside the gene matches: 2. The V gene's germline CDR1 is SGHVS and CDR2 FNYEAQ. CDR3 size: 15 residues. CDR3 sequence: CASSLTSGRNGELFF. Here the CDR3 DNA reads TGTGCCAGCAGCTTAACTAGCGGGAGGAACGGGGAGCTGTTTTTT.

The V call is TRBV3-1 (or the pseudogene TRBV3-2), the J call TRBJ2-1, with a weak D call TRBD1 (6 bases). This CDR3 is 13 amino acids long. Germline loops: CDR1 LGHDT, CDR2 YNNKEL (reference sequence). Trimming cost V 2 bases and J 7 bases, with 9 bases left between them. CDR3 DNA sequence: TGTGCCAGCAGCCAAAACAGGGAGAATGAGCAGTTCTTC. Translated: CASSQNRENEQFF.

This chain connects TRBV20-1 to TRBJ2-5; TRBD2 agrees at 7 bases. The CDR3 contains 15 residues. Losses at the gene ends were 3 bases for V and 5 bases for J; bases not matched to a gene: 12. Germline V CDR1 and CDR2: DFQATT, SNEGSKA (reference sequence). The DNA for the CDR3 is TGCAGTGCTAGTGGGGGAGGGGTTAGCGCGGAGACCCAGTACTTC. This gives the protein CSASGGGVSAETQYF.